The 5 T cell receptor beta chains below were found in one sample sequenced in a study of vaccination effects on CD4 cells after COVID-19. These receptors' antigens are unknown. This table comes from immunoSEQ multiplex PCR, and its TCRdb copy is limited to in-frame clones, with some not included. Among roughly 75,000 clones listed, about 65% were seen once. ViraFEST used viral peptide pools to expand antigen-specific CD4+ T cells before sequencing. Cells that had been cultured for 9 to 10 days were the source of isolated CD4+ T cells. Testing of the vaccine recipients showed negative nucleocapsid antibodies and no prior SARS-CoV-2 infection. The sample consisted of CD4+ T cells from PBMCs cultured with HCoV-OC43 spike peptides, taken before COVID-19 vaccination. Subset in this sample: HCoV-OC43 spike overlapping peptide pool stimulation. These receptors came from a human donor who received a COVID-19 vaccine.

V usage is TRBV30 and J usage is TRBJ1-2; TRBD1 is a possible D gene (6 bases). V was trimmed by 3 bases and J by 3 bases, leaving 23 bases between them. Germline CDR1 reads GTSNPN; CDR2 reads SVGIG (reference sequence). CDR3 length equals 17 residues. CDR3 sequence (DNA): TGTGCCTGGAGACCTAGGGGGAGGATCGTAGGTTACTATGGCTACACCTTC. Amino acid sequence: CAWRPRGRIVGYYGYTF.

The rearrangement links TRBV5-1 to TRBJ1-2; perhaps TRBD1 as D (5 bases). V was pared by 4 bases and J by 4 bases, with 17 bases between. Germline V CDR1 and CDR2: SGHRS, YFSETQ. CDR3 length: 15 residues. CDR3 nucleotide sequence: TGCGCCAGCAGCCTGGGGACGGCCCAATCCTATGGCTACACCTTC. Amino acids: CASSLGTAQSYGYTF.

The rearrangement links TRBV6-5 to TRBJ2-7; D not certain. There are 14 residues in the CDR3. Germline lookup yields CDR1 MNHEY and CDR2 SVGAGI. V was clipped by 6 bases and J by 2 bases, with 14 bases between them. The CDR3: CASRKSDAAYEQYV. The CDR3 DNA follows: TGTGCCAGCAGAAAATCGGACGCGGCCTACGAGCAGTACGTC.

The rearrangement links TRBV7-3 to TRBJ2-2; TRBD1 aligns across 11 bases. V shed 6 bases and J 3 bases; nucleotides not matched to a gene: 6. Per the germline V gene, CDR1 is SGHTA and CDR2 is FQGTGA. The length of the CDR3 is 16 residues. In DNA form, the CDR3 reads TGTGCCAGCAGGTCGGGACAGGGGGGCTACACCGGGGAGCTGTTTTTT. Protein: CASRSGQGGYTGELFF.

CDR3 sequence reads: CASSESIRVPETQYF. The CDR3 nucleotides read TGTGCCAGCAGTGAAAGTATACGGGTACCGGAGACCCAGTACTTC. The gene calls are TRBV2 and TRBJ2-5; no clear D. Per the germline V gene, CDR1 is SNHLY and CDR2 is FYNNEI. Trimming removed 2 bases at V and 5 bases at J, with 15 bases between. The length of the CDR3 is 15 residues.